The 28 T cell receptor beta chains presented below share a single source sample, sequenced in a study of T cells in Graves' hyperthyroidism and ophthalmopathy. From RNA transcripts, TCR beta CDR3 regions were amplified. First-round RT-PCR targeting the TCR CDR3 was performed with the HTBI primer set. TCRdb independently ran MiXCR on the multiplex PCR reads; one entry per CDR3 protein. The data show about 480,000 distinct CDR3 sequences, about 15% seen once. Material for sequencing was blood. These receptors were taken from a woman between 18 and 29 years old with Graves' hyperthyroidism.

The chain employs TRBV18 and TRBJ1-4, with TRBD1 identical over 12 bases. Germline trimming cut 3 bases from V and 10 bases from J; bases unmatched to any gene: 3. From germline, CDR1 is KGHSH and CDR2 LQKENI. This CDR3 has 14 residues. CDR3 DNA: TGTGCCAGCTCACCGGGGACAGGGGGCGGAAAACTGTTTTTT. It is translated as CASSPGTGGGKLFF.

This clonotype showed up many times. The gene calls are TRBV6-2 or TRBV6-3 and TRBJ2-1; D unclear. Germline V gene sequence: CDR1 MNHEY, CDR2 SVGEGT. CDR3 length: 16 amino acids. V lost 2 bases and J 5 bases, leaving 16 bases between the germline ends. The CDR3: CASSYSVAQSHNEQFF. CDR3 in DNA: TGTGCCAGCAGTTACAGCGTCGCCCAATCCCACAATGAGCAGTTCTTC.

The genes are TRBV7-2 and TRBJ2-4; D uncertain. CDR1 SGHTA and CDR2 FQGNSA come from the germline V gene. Trimming shortened V by 5 bases and J by 5 bases, and 13 bases separated the two germline ends. This CDR3 is built from 14 residues. CDR3 nucleotides: TGTGCCAGCAGCATAAAATCTAGGGAAAACATTCAGTACTTC. Translation gives CASSIKSRENIQYF.

This chain uses TRBV20-1 with TRBJ2-2, with D possibly TRBD1 on 6 matching bases. The CDR3 extends over 17 amino acids. V dropped 5 bases and J dropped 6 bases, with 25 bases sitting between them. Germline lookup yields CDR1 DFQATT and CDR2 SNEGSKA (reference sequence). CDR3 nucleotide sequence: TGCAGTGCTTTCTCCCGAGGGAAGGGGGAATCGGCCGGGGAGCTGTTTTTT. It translates to CSAFSRGKGESAGELFF.

This clonotype has a count of ten or more. This rearrangement joins TRBV5-1 to TRBJ1-1, with a possible D match to TRBD1 (6 bases). The CDR3 runs 15 residues. V was clipped by 3 bases and J by 3 bases, with 15 bases between them. Germline CDR1 and CDR2: SGHRS and YFSETQ. CDR3 DNA: TGCGCCAGCAGCTCCCAATCGCAGGGGCACACTGAAGCTTTCTTT. Translating gives CASSSQSQGHTEAFF.

In this sample, this clonotype turned up many times. J is TRBJ2-1 and V is TRBV10-1; D is possibly TRBD2 (6 bases). V was cut by 3 bases and J by 9 bases, with 9 bases left in between. Germline-derived CDR1 and CDR2 are WNHNN and SYGVQD (reference sequence). The CDR3 runs to 12 residues. The CDR3 sequence is CASSERGTEQFF. CDR3 DNA sequence: TGCGCCAGCAGTGAACGGGGGACTGAGCAGTTCTTC.

This clonotype was detected ten times or more. The rearrangement uses TRBV27 and TRBJ2-1; 11 bases fit TRBD2. The J segment lost 0 bases and the V segment lost 2 bases, leaving 9 bases of the junction unmatched. This CDR3 is built from 19 residues. Germline CDR1 and CDR2: MNHEY and SMNVEV (reference sequence). The CDR3 nucleotides are TGTGCCAGCAGTTTACCTGGGACTAGCGGAGTCAGCTCCTACAATGAGCAGTTCTTC. Translation gives CASSLPGTSGVSSYNEQFF.

This rearrangement joins TRBV2 to TRBJ1-2, with a tentative D call TRBD1 (6 bases). This CDR3 is built from 14 residues. Germline CDR1 and CDR2: SNHLY and FYNNEI. V was pared by 3 bases and J by 6 bases, with 14 bases between. This chain's CDR3 is CASSDWGASNGYTF. DNA for the CDR3: TGTGCCAGCAGTGATTGGGGGGCGAGCAATGGCTACACCTTC. Using reference TRBV2 and TRBJ1-2 for the parts outside the CDR3, the full variable domain is EPEVTQTPSHQVTQMGQEVILRCVPISNHLYFYWYRQILGQKVEFLVSFYNNEISEKSEIFDDQFSVERPDGSNFTLKIRSTKLEDSAMYFCASSDWGASNGYTFGSGTRLTVV.

This clonotype showed up many times. The rearrangement joins TRBV2 to TRBJ1-1, with D hard to call. The CDR3 has 11 amino acids. Trimming took 2 bases from V and 6 from J, leaving 4 bases between them. The V gene's germline CDR1 is SNHLY and CDR2 FYNNEI. The CDR3 sequence is CASSESAEAFF. CDR3 in DNA: TGTGCCAGCAGTGAATCGGCTGAAGCTTTCTTT.

CDR3 sequence (DNA): TGCGCCAGCAGCTTGGTTTTCGATGAGCAGTACGTC. Protein: CASSLVFDEQYV. The V and J genes are TRBV5-1 and TRBJ2-7; unclear D gene. Trimming took 0 bases from V and 7 from J, leaving 8 bases between them. Germline V gives CDR1 SGHRS, CDR2 YFSETQ. The CDR3 sequence is 12 residues long.

This clonotype was detected only a few times. The junction does not match germline at one end; this may be a read error. The rearrangement joins TRBV10-3 to TRBJ1-2; D might be TRBD1 (6 bases). This CDR3 spans 14 amino acids. Germline CDR1 and CDR2: ENHRY and SYGVKD. Here the CDR3 DNA reads TGTGCCACCAGTGAGCAGAACAGGGTGCATGGCTACACCTTC. It is translated as CATSEQNRVHGYTF.

This clonotype came up many times. The chain joins TRBV12-3 or TRBV12-4 to TRBJ2-2; TRBD1 is a possible D gene (6 bases). The CDR3 sequence is 13 residues long. V was shortened by 3 bases and J by 7 bases, with 9 bases between the two germline ends. In nucleotides, the CDR3 is TGTGCCAGCAGTTTTTCAGGGGACGGGGAGCTGTTTTTT. Translated: CASSFSGDGELFF.

This clonotype was detected ten times or more. The chain recombines TRBV27 with TRBJ2-1, with 7 bases lining up with TRBD2. The length of the CDR3 is 11 residues. Per the germline V gene, CDR1 is MNHEY and CDR2 is SMNVEV (reference sequence). The V and J ends lost 7 bases and 13 bases, in that order; junction bases with no gene match: 7. CDR3 coding DNA: TGTGCCAGCACCTCCGGACTAGAACAGTTCTTC. It translates to CASTSGLEQFF.

This clonotype showed up many times. The CDR3 sequence: CASSPNTGLAGGETQYF. Written as DNA, the CDR3 is TGTGCCAGCAGTCCAAATACTGGACTAGCGGGAGGAGAGACCCAGTACTTC. This sequence joins TRBV6-1 and TRBJ2-5; 14 nucleotides match TRBD2. V lost 5 bases to trimming and J lost 4 bases; unmatched junction nucleotides: 9. Germline CDR1 MNHNS, CDR2 SASEGT. The CDR3 runs to 17 residues.

This clonotype was detected ten times or more. The chain uses TRBV19 and TRBJ2-7; 9 nucleotides align to TRBD1. V lost 6 bases to trimming and J lost 6 bases; unmatched junction nucleotides: 9. This CDR3 contains 14 residues. The V gene's germline CDR1 is LNHDA and CDR2 SQIVND (reference sequence). CDR3 nucleotides: TGTGCCAGTAGCCCGGGACAGGGAACGCGCGAGCAGTACTTC. Translation gives CASSPGQGTREQYF.

This rearrangement joins TRBV19 to TRBJ2-3; the D gene is possibly TRBD2 (6 bases). V shed 5 bases and J shed 1 base, with 16 bases lying between them. The CDR3 has 16 amino acids. CDR1 is LNHDA, CDR2 SQIVND, per germline (reference sequence). CDR3 region: CASSSGLAVGTDTQYF. CDR3 nucleotide sequence: TGTGCCAGTAGTTCGGGACTGGCAGTCGGCACAGATACGCAGTATTTT.

This clonotype was recorded many times. The V and J genes are TRBV4-1 and TRBJ2-5; D unclear. The length of the CDR3 is 13 residues. Trimming removed 1 base from V and 2 bases from J, with 5 bases in between. Germline CDR1 is MGHRA and CDR2 is YSYEKL. CDR3 bases: TGCGCCAGCAGCCAAGTCCAACAAGAGACCCAGTACTTC. Translated, it gives CASSQVQQETQYF.

Many counts were recorded for this clonotype. V gene TRBV10-1 combines with J gene TRBJ2-3; 11 bases are shared with TRBD2. The CDR3 has 18 amino acids. Looked up from germline, CDR1 is WNHNN and CDR2 is SYGVQD (reference sequence). V dropped 0 bases and J dropped 1; count of bases not matched to a gene: 6. This CDR3 is CASSESGQLAGGTDTQYF. CDR3 sequence (DNA): TGCGCCAGCAGTGAGTCGGGACAACTAGCGGGAGGCACAGATACGCAGTATTTT.

This clonotype was seen repeatedly, ten times or more. The genes are TRBV5-5 and TRBJ2-1; 8 bases line up with TRBD2. The ends lost 4 bases at V and 10 bases at J; junction bases unmatched: 13. The germline CDR1 and CDR2 sequences are SGHKS and YYEKEE (reference sequence). The CDR3 length is 15 residues. The CDR3 coding sequence is TGTGCCAGCAGCCTGATCGGACTAGCTGGTGAGGAGCAGTTCTTC. Its translation: CASSLIGLAGEEQFF.

This clonotype was counted many times. The rearrangement links TRBV19 to TRBJ2-7; D gene uncertain. From germline, CDR1 is LNHDA and CDR2 SQIVND (reference sequence). This CDR3 is built from 15 residues. V gave up 2 bases and J gave up 3 bases, with 14 bases separating them. The CDR3 region is CASSIKPWLNYEQYF. CDR3 nucleotide sequence: TGTGCCAGTAGTATAAAACCCTGGCTGAACTACGAGCAGTACTTC.

Ten or more counts support this clonotype. CDR3 DNA sequence: TGTGCCAGTAGTATAGAGGGGTGGGGGGCGAGCCTCCGTTATGGCTACACCTTC. It specifies CASSIEGWGASLRYGYTF. The chain couples TRBV19 to TRBJ1-2; D might be TRBD1 (6 bases). The V gene lost 0 bases and the J gene lost 5 bases, with 22 bases spanning the gap. CDR1 and CDR2 (germline): LNHDA, SQIVND (reference sequence). This CDR3 is built from 18 residues.

This clonotype was found many times. The rearrangement joins TRBV11-2 to TRBJ2-1, with 10 positions matching TRBD2. Looked up from germline, CDR1 is SGHAT and CDR2 is FQNNGV. V shed 5 bases, J shed 4 bases, and the junction held 8 bases outside the gene matches. The CDR3 runs to 16 residues. CDR3 amino acids: CASSPLGSGGYNEQFF. CDR3 coding DNA: TGTGCCAGCAGCCCCCTGGGTAGCGGGGGGTACAATGAGCAGTTCTTC.

This clonotype was detected ten times or more. This chain connects TRBV2 to TRBJ2-7; D is possibly TRBD1 (5 bases). Germline V gene lookup returns CDR1 SNHLY and CDR2 FYNNEI. V was trimmed by 6 bases and J by 7 bases, leaving 10 bases between them. CDR3 length equals 11 residues. For the CDR3, the DNA is TGTGCCAGCAGCAGCTGGACAGAGCAGTACTTC. It encodes CASSSWTEQYF. The full variable domain, with the rest looked up from reference TRBV2 and TRBJ2-7, is EPEVTQTPSHQVTQMGQEVILRCVPISNHLYFYWYRQILGQKVEFLVSFYNNEISEKSEIFDDQFSVERPDGSNFTLKIRSTKLEDSAMYFCASSSWTEQYFGPGTRLTVT.

This clonotype was seen more than once but under ten times. This rearrangement joins TRBV6-1 to TRBJ2-2; no definite D call. Looked up from germline, CDR1 is MNHNS and CDR2 is SASEGT. The CDR3 has 14 residues. Trimming removed 2 bases at V and 6 bases at J, with 10 bases between. For the CDR3, the DNA is TGTGCCAGCAGTGAAAGCCCGGGCGCCGGGGAGCTGTTTTTT. Translated: CASSESPGAGELFF.

This clonotype was recorded at least ten times. The chain recombines TRBV12-3 or TRBV12-4 with TRBJ2-7; the match to TRBD2 covers 11 bases. Trimming cost V 4 bases and J 0 bases; bases outside gene matches: 8. The CDR3 spans 17 residues. The CDR3 reads CASSSTGLAEASYEQYV. The CDR3 DNA sequence: TGTGCCAGCAGTTCGACGGGACTAGCGGAAGCCTCCTACGAGCAGTACGTC.

This clonotype came up many times. The chain carries TRBV6-5 and TRBJ1-5; D call uncertain. CDR3 length equals 14 residues. Looked up from germline, CDR1 is MNHEY and CDR2 is SVGAGI. V lost 0 bases, J lost 6 bases, and 9 bases lay in between. The CDR3 bases are TGTGCCAGCAGTTACTCAACCCCCGGTCAGCCCCAGCATTTT. Amino acid sequence: CASSYSTPGQPQHF.

This chain uses TRBV25-1 with TRBJ1-2; D might be TRBD1 (5 bases). V lost 7 bases and J 7 bases, leaving 13 bases between the germline ends. Per the germline V gene, CDR1 is MGHDK and CDR2 is SYGVNS. This CDR3 spans 12 amino acids. The CDR3 coding sequence is TGTGCCAGCACTTCGGGGGTGGGTGGCTACACCTTC. It translates to CASTSGVGGYTF.

This clonotype was observed a handful of times. Sequence at one end of the junction differs from germline and may be a read error. The J gene is TRBJ1-5, the V gene TRBV25-1; D is possibly TRBD1 (6 bases). CDR1 MGHDK and CDR2 SYGVNS come from the germline V gene. The CDR3 is 13 amino acids. The chain's CDR3 is CASPRGENRPQHF. The CDR3 coding sequence is TGTGCCAGCCCTAGGGGGGAAAATCGGCCCCAGCATTTT. Full variable domain (outside the CDR3, taken from reference TRBV25-1 and TRBJ1-5): EADIYQTPRYLVIGTGKKITLECSQTMGHDKMYWYQQDPGMELHLIHYSYGVNSTEKGDLSSESTVSRIRTEHFPLTLESARPSHTSQYLCASPRGENRPQHFGDGTRLSIL.